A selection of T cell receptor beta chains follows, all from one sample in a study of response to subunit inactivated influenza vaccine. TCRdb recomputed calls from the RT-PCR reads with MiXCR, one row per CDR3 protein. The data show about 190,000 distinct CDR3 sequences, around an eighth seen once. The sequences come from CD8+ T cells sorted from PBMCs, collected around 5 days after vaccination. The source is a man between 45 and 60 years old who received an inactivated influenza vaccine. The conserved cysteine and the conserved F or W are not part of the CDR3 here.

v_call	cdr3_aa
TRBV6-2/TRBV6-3	ASSSTPLAYNEQF
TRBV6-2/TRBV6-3	ASSYSFTGGNYEQY
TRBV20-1	SARRSRSGYT
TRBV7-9	ASSDPGTQNTGELF
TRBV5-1	ASKGEVTGELF
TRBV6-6	ASTTNTGELF
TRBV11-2	ASSLVYQQETQY
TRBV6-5	ASSYPRDGQNFNEQF
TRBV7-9	ASSLIEAEQETQY
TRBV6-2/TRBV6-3	ASSYSTGTENEQY
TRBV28	ASSPRQGLKRLNEKLF
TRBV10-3	AISESPSGSTLYNEQF
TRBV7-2	ASSLDVGTIYNEQF
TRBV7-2	ASSLTGASVGETQY
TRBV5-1	ASSWGQGAWGNYGYT
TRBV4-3	ASSQDQTAMNTEAF
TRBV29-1	SVPRTDTQY
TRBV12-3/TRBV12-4	ASSFPTELAKNIQY
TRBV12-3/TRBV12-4	AIRTYFDEQY
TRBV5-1	ASSAEQGASHGYT
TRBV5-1	ASSLKQGGHEQY
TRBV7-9	ASSFDRGEQY
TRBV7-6	ASSLEVAGAGYNEQF
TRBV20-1	SARGLEREAPGSYEQY
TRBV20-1	CASSSLAGGFSYNEQF
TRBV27	ASSLFPGQGNYNEQF
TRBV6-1	ASSDRTASYEQY
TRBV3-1	ASSRGTGISGELF
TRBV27	ASSAPGTGYYEQY
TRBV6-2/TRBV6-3	ASVQRESSYNEQF
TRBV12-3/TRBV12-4	ASSLGLRGEQY
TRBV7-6	ASSLVGGPYNEQF
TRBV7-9	ATGTGGAEQY
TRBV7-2	ASSFSGGAPDTQY
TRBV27	ASSFSSGAYNEQF
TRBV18	ASSLPGQGGEQY
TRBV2	ASQSGHRSSNEQF
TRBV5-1	ASSSEGPISTDTQY
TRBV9	ASSVASSTYNEQF
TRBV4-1	ASRLSPGLTYEQY
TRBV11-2	ASLVWVGGANTGELF
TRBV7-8	ASSRQRGAEYEQY
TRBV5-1	ASSLFFGESRYGYT
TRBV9	ASSVVGLPRDIQY
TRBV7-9	ASSQTSQRYTDTQY
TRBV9	ASSVATGPSYEQY
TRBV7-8	ASSSAVPHSNQPQH
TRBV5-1	ASSTGTTGYEQY
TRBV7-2	ASSEDRGHPYNSPLH
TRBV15	ATSRDSLLNQPQH
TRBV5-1	ASSLIESSYEQY
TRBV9	ASSGTGGWTGELF
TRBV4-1	ASSQSPGDSNQPQH
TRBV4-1	ASSQVIPRPAFTDTQY
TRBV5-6	ASSLEGGSSYNEQF
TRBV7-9	ASSLAVNNNEQF
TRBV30	AWSVGAYNEQF